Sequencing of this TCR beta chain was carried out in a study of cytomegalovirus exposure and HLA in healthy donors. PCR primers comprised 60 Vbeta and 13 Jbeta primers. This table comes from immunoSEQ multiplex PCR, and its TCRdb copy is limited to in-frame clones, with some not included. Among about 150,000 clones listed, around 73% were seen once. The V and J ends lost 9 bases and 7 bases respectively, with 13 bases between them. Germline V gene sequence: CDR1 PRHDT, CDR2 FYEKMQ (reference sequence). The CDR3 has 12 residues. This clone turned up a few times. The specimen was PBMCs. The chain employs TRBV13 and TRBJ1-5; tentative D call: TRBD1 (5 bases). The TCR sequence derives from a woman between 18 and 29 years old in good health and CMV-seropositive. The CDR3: CARGAKQQPQHF. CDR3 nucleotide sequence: TGTGCCAGAGGGGCTAAGCAACAGCCCCAGCATTTT.